The next 22 T cell receptor beta chains were all read from a single sample in a study of response to subunit inactivated influenza vaccine. A single record per CDR3 protein comes from TCRdb applying MiXCR to the RT-PCR reads. In the table there are about 650,000 distinct CDR3 sequences, around 14% of which are singletons. Specimen: PBMCs from blood, collected 11 to 12 days after vaccination. The receptors were gathered from a man aged 50 or older who received an inactivated influenza vaccine.

The table lists this clonotype with a few counts. CDR3 in amino acids: CRGWGPGTEAFF. The CDR3 coding sequence is TGCAGGGGGTGGGGGCCGGGAACTGAAGCTTTCTTT. This chain joins TRBV20-1 and TRBJ1-1; D perhaps matches TRBD1 (6 bases). Germline CDR1 is DFQATT and CDR2 is SNEGSKA (reference sequence). This CDR3 spans 12 amino acids.

This clonotype was seen only a few times. The rearrangement uses TRBV24-1 and TRBJ2-3; tentative D call: TRBD2 (5 bases). The CDR3 covers 15 residues. Germline CDR1 KGHDR, CDR2 SFDVKD. The ends were cut back, 1 base at V and 0 bases at J, with 7 bases in the middle. The CDR3 nucleotides are TGTGCCACCAGTGATTTTGGGAGTAGCACAGATACGCAGTATTTT. Protein sequence: CATSDFGSSTDTQYF.

The chain has TRBV28 and TRBJ2-7; 9 bases map to TRBD1. Germline V lookup: CDR1 MDHEN, CDR2 SYDVKM. The CDR3 extends over 14 amino acids. Trimming cost V 8 bases and J 4 bases; bases outside gene matches: 9. CDR3 DNA sequence: TGTGCCAGCCGTTCGACGGGACAGGGTTACGAGCAGTACTTC. Protein product: CASRSTGQGYEQYF.

The chain combines TRBV6-2 or TRBV6-3 with TRBJ2-2; 13 bases are a match to TRBD2. CDR3 size: 18 residues. Germline CDR1 and CDR2: MNHEY and SVGEGT. V lost 2 bases, J lost 3 bases, and 6 bases stayed unmatched. The CDR3 region has the DNA TGTGCCAGCAGTTACCCGGGACTAGCGGGAATCTACACCGGGGAGCTGTTTTTT. Translated: CASSYPGLAGIYTGELFF.

The chain combines TRBV20-1 with TRBJ2-5; maybe TRBD1 (6 bases). Germline assignment: CDR1 DFQATT and CDR2 SNEGSKA (reference sequence). Deletions cut 1 base from V and 4 bases from J, with 16 bases between. The CDR3 has 15 amino acids. The CDR3 here is CSARGGLGGAETQYF. The CDR3 bases are TGCAGTGCTAGAGGGGGATTAGGGGGAGCAGAGACCCAGTACTTC.

This chain joins TRBV29-1 and TRBJ2-3, with 7 bases that match TRBD2. Germline V gene sequence: CDR1 SQVTM, CDR2 ANQGSEA. Losses at the gene ends were 3 bases for V and 0 bases for J; bases not matched to a gene: 9. CDR3 length: 16 amino acids. For the CDR3, the DNA is TGCAGCGTTGATTGGGCTACTAGCGACAGCACAGATACGCAGTATTTT. This codes for CSVDWATSDSTDTQYF.

The CDR3 bases are TGTGCCAGCAGCGTAGACCCCCTGGGCACCTACGAGCAGTACTTC. The encoded protein is CASSVDPLGTYEQYF. This chain connects TRBV9 to TRBJ2-7, with D uncertain. Germline lookup yields CDR1 SGDLS and CDR2 YYNGEE. CDR3 size: 15 residues. V gave up 0 bases and J gave up 2 bases, with 12 bases separating them.

This clonotype was counted between two and nine times. The chain carries TRBV5-1 and TRBJ2-3; tentative D call: TRBD2 (6 bases). V lost 4 bases to trimming and J lost 4 bases, with 16 bases between them. CDR3 length: 15 residues. In germline, CDR1 is SGHRS, CDR2 YFSETQ. CDR3 in amino acids: CASSEQGLGADTQYF. The DNA for the CDR3 is TGCGCCAGCAGCGAGCAGGGACTTGGCGCAGATACGCAGTATTTT. The variable domain in full, with the rest retrieved from reference TRBV5-1 and TRBJ2-3, is KAGVTQTPRYLIKTRGQQVTLSCSPISGHRSVSWYQQTPGQGLQFLFEYFSETQRNKGNFPGRFSGRQFSNSRSEMNVSTLELGDSALYLCASSEQGLGADTQYFGPGTRLTVL.

The CDR3 DNA follows: TGCAGCGTCCCCGGGGGCAGGACTAGCGGGGGGAGCACAGATACGCAGTATTTT. Translated, it gives CSVPGGRTSGGSTDTQYF. The rearrangement links TRBV29-1 to TRBJ2-3, with 14 bases aligning to TRBD2. There are 18 residues in the CDR3. V lost 6 bases to trimming and J lost 0 bases; unmatched junction nucleotides: 11. The germline gives CDR1 SQVTM, CDR2 ANQGSEA.

This clonotype has only a few counts. CDR3 sequence: CASSPSMWTQYF. The DNA of the CDR3 is TGTGCCAGCAGTCCTTCTATGTGGACCCAGTACTTC. The gene calls are TRBV12-3 or TRBV12-4 and TRBJ2-5; D is ambiguous. Trimming pared 5 bases from V and 7 bases from J, leaving 11 bases between. This CDR3 comprises 12 residues.

This clonotype was observed a handful of times. V and J are TRBV20-1 and TRBJ2-1, with D possibly TRBD2 on 7 matching bases. With 3 bases removed from V and 10 bases from J, the gap between germline ends came to 19 bases. The CDR3 contains 14 residues. Germline V gene sequence: CDR1 DFQATT, CDR2 SNEGSKA (reference sequence). As DNA, the CDR3 is TGCAGTGCTAGGTGGGGGGGCCAGCAAGGCGAGCAGTTCTTC. Translating gives CSARWGGQQGEQFF.

This clonotype was seen many times. The chain recombines TRBV12-3 or TRBV12-4 with TRBJ2-1; D remains ambiguous. This CDR3 region has 12 residues. V was cut by 2 bases and J by 7 bases, with 6 bases left in between. The CDR3 loop is CASSLFENEQFF. CDR3 DNA sequence: TGTGCCAGCAGTTTATTCGAGAATGAGCAGTTCTTC.

The J gene is TRBJ2-1, the V gene TRBV5-1; the D gene is possibly TRBD2 (6 bases). CDR1 is SGHRS, CDR2 YFSETQ, per germline. V was trimmed by 4 bases and J by 3 bases, leaving 14 bases between them. The CDR3 sequence is 15 residues long. In nucleotides, the CDR3 is TGCGCCAGCAGCCCGCGCGGGGCAAACTACAATGAGCAGTTCTTC. This sequence encodes CASSPRGANYNEQFF.

In its sample, this clonotype was seen a few times. The CDR3 DNA reads as TGTGCCAGCAGCTTAAACGGCGGGAGCCAGAATGAGCAGTTCTTC. The encoded protein is CASSLNGGSQNEQFF. The V gene is TRBV7-3, the J gene TRBJ2-1; 7 bases match TRBD2. V lost 1 base, J lost 7 bases, and 7 bases stayed unmatched. Germline loops: CDR1 SGHTA, CDR2 FQGTGA. The CDR3 loop spans 15 amino acids.

The chain combines TRBV10-3 with TRBJ1-1; D unresolved. V gave up 1 base and J gave up 1 base, with 10 bases separating them. Germline CDR1 is ENHRY and CDR2 is SYGVKD. CDR3 length equals 15 residues. CDR3 nucleotides: TGTGCCATCAGTGAGTTTGAGGGCCCGAACACTGAAGCTTTCTTT. Its translation: CAISEFEGPNTEAFF.

The rearrangement joins TRBV7-2 to TRBJ1-5; D possibly corresponds to TRBD1 (5 bases). The germline V gene has CDR1 SGHTA and CDR2 FQGNSA. V shed 5 bases and J shed 6 bases, with 17 bases lying between them. This CDR3 spans 15 amino acids. The CDR3 reads CASSPGGTGTQPQHF. CDR3 nucleotides: TGTGCCAGCAGCCCGGGGGGTACGGGAACTCAGCCCCAGCATTTT.

This clonotype was picked up a small number of times. The chain recombines TRBV6-5 with TRBJ1-2, with 8 nucleotides matching TRBD1. Unmatched junction bases numbered 1, after V lost 0 bases and J lost 4 bases. The CDR3 totals 14 residues. Germline V lookup: CDR1 MNHEY, CDR2 SVGAGI. CDR3 DNA: TGTGCCAGCAGTTACTCGGGACAGGTCTATGGCTACACCTTC. This translates into CASSYSGQVYGYTF.

The J gene is TRBJ2-2, the V gene TRBV15; D ambiguous. Germline lookup yields CDR1 LNHNV and CDR2 YYDKDF (reference sequence). The CDR3 totals 13 residues. Trimming cost V 0 bases and J 7 bases, with 6 bases left between them. This CDR3 reads CATSRDVIGELFF. The DNA for the CDR3 is TGTGCCACCAGCAGAGATGTTATCGGGGAGCTGTTTTTT. Filled out from reference TRBV15 and TRBJ2-2, the complete variable domain reads DAMVIQNPRYQVTQFGKPVTLSCSQTLNHNVMYWYQQKSSQAPKLLFHYYDKDFNNEADTPDNFQSRRPNTSFCFLDIRSPGLGDTAMYLCATSRDVIGELFFGEGSRLTVL.

This clonotype was detected a few times. The rearrangement uses TRBV2 and TRBJ2-1, with 9 bases identical to TRBD1. This CDR3 spans 14 amino acids. V lost 5 bases, J lost 4 bases, and 3 bases stayed unmatched. Germline values: CDR1 SNHLY, CDR2 FYNNEI. In nucleotides, the CDR3 is TGTGCCAGCAGTATGGACAGGGGATACAATGAGCAGTTCTTC. Its translation: CASSMDRGYNEQFF.

The rearrangement joins TRBV12-3 or TRBV12-4 to TRBJ2-3, with 7 bases matching TRBD1. The CDR3 length is 16 residues. The V gene end was trimmed by 3 bases and the J gene end by 4 bases; junction bases not matched to a gene: 10. The CDR3 DNA follows: TGTGCCAGCAGTTTTGAGACAGGGTTTAGAGCAGATACGCAGTATTTT. Its translation: CASSFETGFRADTQYF.

There are a few counts of this clonotype. The rearrangement joins TRBV14 to TRBJ2-5; 7 nucleotides agree with TRBD1. Germline loops: CDR1 SGHDN, CDR2 FVKESK. After removal of 5 bases from V and 7 bases from J, the junction contained 13 bases not matched to a gene. The CDR3 is 15 amino acids. The CDR3 loop is CASSYSGTAKGTQYF. In DNA, the CDR3 is TGTGCCAGCAGCTATTCCGGGACAGCAAAAGGGACCCAGTACTTC.

The chain employs TRBV5-4 and TRBJ2-1, with 10 bases lining up with TRBD2. The germline CDR1 and CDR2 sequences are SGHNT and YYREEE (reference sequence). V trimming: 4 bases; J trimming: 7 bases; junction bases outside the gene matches: 8. The CDR3 has 15 amino acids. CDR3 in amino acids: CASSPPGLAINEQFF. The DNA for the CDR3 is TGTGCCAGCAGCCCGCCGGGACTAGCGATTAATGAGCAGTTCTTC.